This T cell receptor beta chain was captured in a study of blood T cell repertoires in COVID-19. This table comes from immunoSEQ multiplex PCR, and its TCRdb copy is limited to in-frame clones, with some not included. The sample yields 150,000 or so clones, around 80% seen once. Germline loops: CDR1 SGHTS, CDR2 YDEGEE. The CDR3 loop spans 17 amino acids. The V and J ends lost 4 bases and 0 bases, in that order; junction bases with no gene match: 5. In its sample, this clone was seen a few times. The TCR sequence derives from a woman aged 45 to 65 who had recovered from COVID-19. V gene TRBV5-8 combines with J gene TRBJ1-6, with 9 bases identical to TRBD1. Sequencing was performed on PBMCs or T cells enriched from blood (not recorded which). CDR3 protein: CASSLGTGNSYNSPLHF. CDR3 in DNA: TGTGCCAGCAGCCTCGGGACAGGGAACTCCTATAATTCACCCCTCCACTTT.